This T cell receptor (beta chain) was identified in a study of T cell repertoires in ileal Crohn's disease. Study in general: Median disease duration was around eight years; roughly 35% smoked at surgery.

Study-wide results and caveats: All patients with clonality above 26.8% had endoscopic recurrence. High-frequency clones were more common in sorted CD8 than CD4 cells.

Described time point: neoterminal ileum biopsy at postoperative endoscopy, about 6 months after surgery. Libraries were prepared by immunoSEQ multiplex PCR; TCRdb keeps only in-frame clonotypes and omits some of them. The data hold more than 10,000 clones, with 65% to 80% observed a single time. Trimming stripped 4 bases from V and 7 bases from J, with 14 bases between. Germline CDR1 and CDR2: WNHNN and SYGVQD (reference sequence). The CDR3 runs to 13 residues. As to this clone: The antigen remains unidentified.

The chain carries TRBV10-1 and TRBJ2-7; the D gene is possibly TRBD1 (6 bases). This clonotype was obtained from an adult with Crohn's disease. Sequencing input: ileal tissue. The CDR3 sequence: CASSVQQGQEQYF. In nucleotides, the CDR3 is TGCGCCAGCAGTGTGCAACAGGGCCAGGAGCAGTACTTC.